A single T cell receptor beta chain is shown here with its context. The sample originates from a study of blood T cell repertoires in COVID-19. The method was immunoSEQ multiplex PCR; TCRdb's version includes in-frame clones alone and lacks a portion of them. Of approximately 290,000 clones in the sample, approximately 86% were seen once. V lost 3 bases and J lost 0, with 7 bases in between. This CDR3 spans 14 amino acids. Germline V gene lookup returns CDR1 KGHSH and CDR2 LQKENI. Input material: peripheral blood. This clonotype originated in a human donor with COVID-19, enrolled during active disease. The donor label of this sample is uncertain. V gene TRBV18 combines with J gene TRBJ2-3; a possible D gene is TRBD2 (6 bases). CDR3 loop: CASSPGLSTDTQYF. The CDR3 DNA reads TGTGCCAGCTCACCGGGACTTAGCACAGATACGCAGTATTTT.